This T cell receptor (beta chain) comes out of a study of coeliac disease. The protocol was immunoSEQ multiplex PCR, while the TCRdb copy is restricted to in-frame clones and leaves out a portion. The sample includes more than 4,000 clones, about three quarters of them seen just once. The V end was cut by 5 bases, the J end by 0 bases, with 18 bases between. This CDR3 has 17 residues. Germline CDR1 and CDR2: SGHAT and FQNNGV. A remark on this clone: Antigen specificity is unknown.

Overall study results and limits: The authors judged this method unsuitable for unbiased gliadin-specific T cell detection. Control samples showed higher TRB and TRG clonality than intraepithelial and lamina propria samples in active celiac disease.

Sequencing was carried out using intraepithelial lymphocytes from the gut. This TCR was recovered from a woman younger than 30 with active celiac disease. The J gene is TRBJ2-3, the V gene TRBV11-2; possibly TRBD2 for D (6 bases). CDR3 loop: CASSQLAPATSTDTQYF. The CDR3, as DNA: TGTGCCAGCAGCCAACTAGCACCCGCTACTAGCACAGATACGCAGTATTTT.